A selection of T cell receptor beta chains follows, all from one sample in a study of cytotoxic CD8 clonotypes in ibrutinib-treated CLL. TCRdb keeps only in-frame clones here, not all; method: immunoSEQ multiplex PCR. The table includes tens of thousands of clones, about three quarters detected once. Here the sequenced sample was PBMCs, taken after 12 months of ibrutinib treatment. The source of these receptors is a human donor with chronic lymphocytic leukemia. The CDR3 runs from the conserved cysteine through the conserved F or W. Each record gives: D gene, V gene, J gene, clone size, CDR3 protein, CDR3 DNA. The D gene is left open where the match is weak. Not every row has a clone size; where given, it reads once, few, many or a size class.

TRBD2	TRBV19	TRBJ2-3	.	CASSFSGTSVSTDTQYF	TGTGCCAGTAGTTTTTCCGGGACTAGCGTAAGCACAGATACGCAGTATTTT
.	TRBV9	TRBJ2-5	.	CASSVGGDAVGETQYF	TGTGCCAGCAGCGTAGGTGGTGATGCAGTTGGGGAGACCCAGTACTTC
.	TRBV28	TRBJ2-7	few	CASSIAPLEQYF	TGTGCCAGCAGTATTGCCCCCCTCGAGCAGTACTTC
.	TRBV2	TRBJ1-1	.	CASSAETGATEAFF	TGTGCCAGCAGTGCGGAAACCGGGGCTACTGAAGCTTTCTTT
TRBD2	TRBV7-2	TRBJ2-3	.	CASSHPQRDFTNTQYF	TGTGCCAGCAGCCACCCCCAGCGGGACTTCACAAATACGCAGTATTTT
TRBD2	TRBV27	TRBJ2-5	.	CASSPSGLAGEETQYF	TGTGCCAGCAGCCCCTCGGGACTAGCGGGAGAAGAGACCCAGTACTTC
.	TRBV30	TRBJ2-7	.	CAWSIPTERSYEQYF	TGTGCCTGGAGTATCCCGACTGAGCGCTCCTACGAGCAGTACTTC
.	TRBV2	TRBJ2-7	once	CASSYSGTYYEQYF	TGTGCCAGCAGTTATTCCGGGACCTACTACGAGCAGTACTTC
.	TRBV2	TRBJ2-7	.	CASSRPFQGNKEGEQYF	TGTGCCAGCAGTCGACCGTTTCAGGGGAATAAGGAAGGGGAGCAGTACTTC
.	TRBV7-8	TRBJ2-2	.	CASSETGDTGELFF	TGTGCCAGCAGTGAGACAGGAGACACCGGGGAGCTGTTTTTT
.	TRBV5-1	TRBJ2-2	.	CASSHRRRGQIGTGELFF	TGCGCCAGCAGCCACCGGCGAAGGGGCCAAATAGGCACCGGGGAGCTGTTTTTT
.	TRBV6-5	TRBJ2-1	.	CASRTISSYNEQFF	TGTGCCAGCAGGACAATTAGCTCCTACAATGAGCAGTTCTTC
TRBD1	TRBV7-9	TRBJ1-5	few	CASSPLTGPSNQPQHF	TGTGCCAGCAGCCCCTTGACAGGGCCAAGCAATCAGCCCCAGCATTTT
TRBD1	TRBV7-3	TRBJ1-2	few	CASSFEDRAGYTF	TGTGCCAGCAGCTTTGAGGACAGGGCCGGCTACACCTTC
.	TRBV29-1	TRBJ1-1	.	CSVGGSEAFF	TGCAGCGTTGGCGGCAGTGAAGCTTTCTTT
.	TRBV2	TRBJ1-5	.	CASSDEQSNQPQHF	TGTGCCAGCAGTGATGAACAGAGCAATCAGCCCCAGCATTTT
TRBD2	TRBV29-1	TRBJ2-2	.	CSVNKAGSTGELFF	TGCAGCGTTAACAAAGCGGGAAGCACCGGGGAGCTGTTTTTT
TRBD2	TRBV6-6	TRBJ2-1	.	CASSRTSPGEQFF	TGTGCCAGCAGTCGGACTAGCCCGGGGGAGCAGTTCTTC
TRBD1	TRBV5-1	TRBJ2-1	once	CASSAGTGGHEQFF	TGCGCCAGCAGCGCCGGGACAGGGGGCCATGAGCAGTTCTTC
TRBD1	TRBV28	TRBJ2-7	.	CASSMTGQGSYEQYF	TGTGCCAGCAGCATGACGGGACAGGGTTCCTACGAGCAGTACTTC
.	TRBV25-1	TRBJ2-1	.	CASSEIEYNEQFF	TGTGCCAGCAGTGAGATCGAATACAATGAGCAGTTCTTC
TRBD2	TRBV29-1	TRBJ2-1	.	CSGQLAGSNEQFF	TGCAGCGGCCAACTAGCGGGAAGCAATGAGCAGTTCTTC
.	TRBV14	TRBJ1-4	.	CASPGGNEKLFF	TGTGCCAGCCCCGGGGGGAATGAAAAACTGTTTTTT
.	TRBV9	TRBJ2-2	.	CASSVVREGELFF	TGTGCCAGCAGCGTAGTTCGAGAAGGGGAGCTGTTTTTT
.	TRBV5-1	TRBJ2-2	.	CASSFGTVGELFF	TGCGCCAGCAGCTTTGGTACGGTCGGGGAGCTGTTTTTT
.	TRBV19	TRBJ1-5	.	CASIWAGDSNQPQHF	TGTGCCAGTATTTGGGCAGGGGATAGCAATCAGCCCCAGCATTTT
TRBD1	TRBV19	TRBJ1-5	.	CASSIEGTGGNQPQHF	TGTGCCAGTAGTATAGAAGGGACAGGGGGCAATCAGCCCCAGCATTTT
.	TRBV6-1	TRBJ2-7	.	CASSEARITDEQYF	TGTGCCAGCAGTGAAGCGCGTATTACAGACGAGCAGTACTTC
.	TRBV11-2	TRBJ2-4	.	CASSPGFDIQYF	TGTGCCAGCAGCCCCGGGTTCGACATTCAGTACTTC
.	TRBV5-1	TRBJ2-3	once	CASSLTADTQYF	TGCGCCAGCAGCTTGACGGCAGATACGCAGTATTTT
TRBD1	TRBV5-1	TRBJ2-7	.	CASSPTGGTNEQYF	TGCGCCAGCAGCCCGACAGGGGGTACGAACGAGCAGTACTTC
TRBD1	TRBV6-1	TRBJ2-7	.	CATSTGAYEQYF	TGTGCCACCTCGACAGGGGCCTACGAGCAGTACTTC
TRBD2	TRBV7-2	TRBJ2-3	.	CASSHPAGGPTDTQYF	TGTGCCAGCAGCCACCCAGCGGGAGGGCCGACAGATACGCAGTATTTT
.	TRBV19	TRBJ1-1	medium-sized	CASSEQAGRMNTEAFF	TGTGCCAGTAGCGAGCAAGCGGGACGGATGAACACTGAAGCTTTCTTT
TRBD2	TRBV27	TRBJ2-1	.	CASSQRLAGGAGNEQFF	TGTGCCAGCAGCCAAAGACTAGCGGGAGGAGCGGGGAATGAGCAGTTCTTC
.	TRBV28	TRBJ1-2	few	CASSLLQDPGYTF	TGTGCCAGCAGTTTATTACAGGACCCTGGCTACACCTTC
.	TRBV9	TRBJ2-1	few	CASSVYEDNEQFF	TGTGCCAGCAGCGTATACGAGGACAATGAGCAGTTCTTC
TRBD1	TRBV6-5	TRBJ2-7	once	CASSQGARGEQYF	TGTGCCAGCAGTCAGGGGGCGCGGGGAGAGCAGTACTTC
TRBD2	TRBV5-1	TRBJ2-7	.	CASSSNTLAGLSYEQYF	TGCGCCAGCAGCTCCAATACCCTAGCGGGCCTCTCCTACGAGCAGTACTTC
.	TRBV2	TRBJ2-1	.	CASSEGLKVIDNEQFF	TGTGCCAGCAGTGAGGGACTGAAAGTAATAGACAATGAGCAGTTCTTC
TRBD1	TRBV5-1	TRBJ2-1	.	CASSYGTASYNEQFF	TGCGCCAGCAGCTACGGGACAGCCTCCTACAATGAGCAGTTCTTC
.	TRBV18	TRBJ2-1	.	CASSPSWGSSYNEQFF	TGTGCCAGCTCACCGAGTTGGGGGAGCTCCTACAATGAGCAGTTCTTC
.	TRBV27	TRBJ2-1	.	CASSLQLLGDNEQFF	TGTGCCAGCAGTCTACAGCTTCTGGGGGACAATGAGCAGTTCTTC
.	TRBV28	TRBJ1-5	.	CASSLVRVNQPQHF	TGTGCCAGCAGTTTAGTTAGAGTCAATCAGCCCCAGCATTTT
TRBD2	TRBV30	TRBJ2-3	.	CAWSVAGGISRTDTQYF	TGTGCCTGGAGTGTGGCGGGAGGGATCTCTCGCACAGATACGCAGTATTTT
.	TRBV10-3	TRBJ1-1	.	CAISESAEFAEAFF	TGTGCCATCAGTGAGTCGGCGGAATTCGCTGAAGCTTTCTTT
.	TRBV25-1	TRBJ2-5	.	CASSEATRAVGTQYF	TGTGCCAGCAGTGAGGCGACAAGGGCGGTAGGGACCCAGTACTTC
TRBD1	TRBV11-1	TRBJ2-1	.	CASSLGRTGLYNEQFF	TGTGCCAGCAGCTTAGGTAGGACAGGGTTATACAATGAGCAGTTCTTC
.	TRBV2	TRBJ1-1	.	CATHGRGPNTEAFF	TGTGCCACTCACGGTCGGGGGCCGAACACTGAAGCTTTCTTT
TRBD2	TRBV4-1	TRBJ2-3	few	CASSQDFARGSSGTDTQYF	TGCGCCAGCAGCCAAGATTTCGCCCGGGGGTCTAGCGGGACAGATACGCAGTATTTT
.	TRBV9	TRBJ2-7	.	CASSKRAGTEHEQYF	TGTGCCAGCAGCAAAAGGGCAGGGACGGAACACGAGCAGTACTTC
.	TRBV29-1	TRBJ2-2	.	CSVAPDPRGTGELFF	TGCAGCGTTGCCCCAGACCCACGGGGCACCGGGGAGCTGTTTTTT
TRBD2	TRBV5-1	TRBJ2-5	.	CASSQGLGRAETQYF	TGCGCCAGCAGCCAGGGACTAGGTCGGGCCGAGACCCAGTACTTC
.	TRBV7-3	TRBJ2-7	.	CASSFGGSGYEQYF	TGTGCCAGCAGCTTCGGCGGTAGCGGCTACGAGCAGTACTTC
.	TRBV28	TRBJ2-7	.	CASSLGRDIYEQYF	TGTGCCAGCAGTTTAGGCAGGGATATCTACGAGCAGTACTTC
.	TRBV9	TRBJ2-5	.	CASSKEGGATQYF	TGTGCCAGCAGCAAAGAAGGGGGAGCGACCCAGTACTTC
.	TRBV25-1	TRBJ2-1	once	CASTLDSGWGEQFF	TGTGCCAGCACTTTGGATTCTGGCTGGGGTGAGCAGTTCTTC